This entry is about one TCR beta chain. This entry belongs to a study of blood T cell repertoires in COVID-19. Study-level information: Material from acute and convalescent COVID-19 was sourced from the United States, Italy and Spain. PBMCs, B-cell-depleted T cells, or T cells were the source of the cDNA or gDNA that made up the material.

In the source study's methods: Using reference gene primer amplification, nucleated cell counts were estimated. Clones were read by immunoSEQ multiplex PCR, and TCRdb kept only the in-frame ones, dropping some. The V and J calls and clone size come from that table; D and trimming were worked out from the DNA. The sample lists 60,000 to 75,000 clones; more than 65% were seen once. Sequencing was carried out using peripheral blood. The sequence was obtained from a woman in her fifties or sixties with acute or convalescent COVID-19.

The CDR3 spells CASRIRDYQETQYF. The CDR3 DNA is TGTGCCAGCAGAATCCGGGACTACCAAGAGACCCAGTACTTC. J is TRBJ2-5 and V is TRBV6-6; tentative D call: TRBD2 (6 bases). Trimming stripped 6 bases from V and 0 bases from J, with 11 bases between. The V gene's germline CDR1 is MNHNY and CDR2 SVGAGI (reference sequence). CDR3 length equals 14 residues.